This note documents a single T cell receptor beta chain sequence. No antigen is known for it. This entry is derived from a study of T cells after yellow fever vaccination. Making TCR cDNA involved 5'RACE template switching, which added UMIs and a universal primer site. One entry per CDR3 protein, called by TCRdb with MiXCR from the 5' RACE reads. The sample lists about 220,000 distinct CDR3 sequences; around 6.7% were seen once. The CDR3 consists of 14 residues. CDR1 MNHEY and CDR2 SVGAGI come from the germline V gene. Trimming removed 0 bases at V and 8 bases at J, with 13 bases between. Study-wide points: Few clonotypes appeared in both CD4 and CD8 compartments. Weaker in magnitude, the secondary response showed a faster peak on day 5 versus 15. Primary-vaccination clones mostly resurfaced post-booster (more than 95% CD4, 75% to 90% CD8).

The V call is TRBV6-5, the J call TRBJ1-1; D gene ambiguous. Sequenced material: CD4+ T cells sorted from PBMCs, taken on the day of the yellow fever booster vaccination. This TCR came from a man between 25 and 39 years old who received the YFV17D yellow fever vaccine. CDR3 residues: CASSYSRSWVEAFF. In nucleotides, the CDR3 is TGTGCCAGCAGTTACTCGAGGTCTTGGGTGGAAGCTTTCTTT.